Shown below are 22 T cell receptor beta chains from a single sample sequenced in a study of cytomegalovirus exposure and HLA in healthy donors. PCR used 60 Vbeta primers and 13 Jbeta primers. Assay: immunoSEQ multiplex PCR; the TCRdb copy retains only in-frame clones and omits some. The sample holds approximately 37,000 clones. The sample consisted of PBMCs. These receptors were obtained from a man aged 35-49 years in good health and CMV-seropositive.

CDR3 in DNA: TGTGCCACCAGCAGAGAAATCATGTCGGGTCAGCCCCAGCATTTT. This sequence encodes CATSREIMSGQPQHF. The J gene is TRBJ1-5, the V gene TRBV15; D call uncertain. Germline CDR1 LNHNV, CDR2 YYDKDF (reference sequence). V dropped 0 bases and J dropped 6 bases, with 12 bases sitting between them. This CDR3 region has 15 residues.

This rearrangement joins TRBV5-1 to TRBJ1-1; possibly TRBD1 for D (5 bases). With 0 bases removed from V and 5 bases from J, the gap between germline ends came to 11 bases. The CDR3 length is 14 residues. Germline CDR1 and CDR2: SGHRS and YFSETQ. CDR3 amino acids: CASSLAAGDTEAFF. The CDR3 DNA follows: TGCGCCAGCAGCTTGGCCGCGGGGGATACTGAAGCTTTCTTT.

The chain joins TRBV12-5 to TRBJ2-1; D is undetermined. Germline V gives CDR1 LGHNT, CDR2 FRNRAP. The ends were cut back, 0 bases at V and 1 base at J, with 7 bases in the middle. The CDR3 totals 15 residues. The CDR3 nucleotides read TGTGCTAGTGGTTTGGTAGTACTGTCCTACAATGAGCAGTTCTTC. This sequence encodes CASGLVVLSYNEQFF.

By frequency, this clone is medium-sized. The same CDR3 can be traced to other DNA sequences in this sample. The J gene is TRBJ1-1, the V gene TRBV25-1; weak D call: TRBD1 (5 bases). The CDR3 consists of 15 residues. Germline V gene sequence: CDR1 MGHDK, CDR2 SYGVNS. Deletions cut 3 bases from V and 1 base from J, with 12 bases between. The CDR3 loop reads CASSEGGPSNTEAFF. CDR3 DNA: TGTGCCAGCAGTGAGGGGGGACCGTCGAACACTGAAGCTTTCTTT.

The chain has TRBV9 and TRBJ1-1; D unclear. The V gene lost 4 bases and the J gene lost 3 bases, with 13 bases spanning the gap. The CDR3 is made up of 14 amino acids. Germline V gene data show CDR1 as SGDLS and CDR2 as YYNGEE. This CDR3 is CASSPSGGYTEAFF. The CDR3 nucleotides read TGTGCCAGCAGCCCTAGCGGAGGGTACACTGAAGCTTTCTTT. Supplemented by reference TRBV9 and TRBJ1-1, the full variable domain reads DSGVTQTPKHLITATGQRVTLRCSPRSGDLSVYWYQQSLDQGLQFLIQYYNGEERAKGNILERFSAQQFPDLHSELNLSSLELGDSALYFCASSPSGGYTEAFFGQGTRLTVV.

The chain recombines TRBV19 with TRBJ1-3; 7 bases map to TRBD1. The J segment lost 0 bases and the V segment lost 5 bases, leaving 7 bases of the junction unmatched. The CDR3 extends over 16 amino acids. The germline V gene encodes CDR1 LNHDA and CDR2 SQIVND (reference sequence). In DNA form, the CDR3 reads TGTGCCAGTAGTCCCTGGGGACAGAGCTCTGGAAACACCATATATTTT. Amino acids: CASSPWGQSSGNTIYF.

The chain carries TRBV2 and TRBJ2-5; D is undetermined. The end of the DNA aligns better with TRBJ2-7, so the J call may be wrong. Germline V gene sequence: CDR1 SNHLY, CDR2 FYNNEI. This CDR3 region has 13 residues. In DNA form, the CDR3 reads TGTGCCAGCAGTGGGCTACCCCACTACGAGCAGTACTTC. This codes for CASSGLPHYEQYF.

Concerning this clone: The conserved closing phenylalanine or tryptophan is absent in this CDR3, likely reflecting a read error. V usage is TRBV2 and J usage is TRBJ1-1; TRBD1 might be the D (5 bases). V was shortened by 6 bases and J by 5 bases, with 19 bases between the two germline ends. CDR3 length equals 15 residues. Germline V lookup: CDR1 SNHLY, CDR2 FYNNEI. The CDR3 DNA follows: TGTGCCAGCAGACTTCCTCGGGGCGGAGGGACTGAAGCTTTCCTT. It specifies CASRLPRGGGTEAFL.

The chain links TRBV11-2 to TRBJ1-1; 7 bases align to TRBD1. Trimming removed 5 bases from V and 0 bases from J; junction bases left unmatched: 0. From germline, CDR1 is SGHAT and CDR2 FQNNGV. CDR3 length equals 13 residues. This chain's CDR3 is CASSQGVNTEAFF. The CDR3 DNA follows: TGTGCCAGCAGCCAGGGGGTGAACACTGAAGCTTTCTTT.

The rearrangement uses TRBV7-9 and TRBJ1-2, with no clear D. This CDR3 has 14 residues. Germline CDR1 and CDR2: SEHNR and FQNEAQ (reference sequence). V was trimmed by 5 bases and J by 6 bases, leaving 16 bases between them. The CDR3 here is CASSPWGREDGYTF. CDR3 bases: TGTGCCAGCAGCCCCTGGGGAAGGGAGGATGGCTACACCTTC.

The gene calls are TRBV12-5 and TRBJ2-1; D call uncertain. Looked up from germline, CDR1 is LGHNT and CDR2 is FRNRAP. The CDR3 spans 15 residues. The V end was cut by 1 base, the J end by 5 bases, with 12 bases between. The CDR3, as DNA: TGTGCTAGTGGTTTGGCATGGCCCCTTAACAATGAGCAGTTCTTC. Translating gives CASGLAWPLNNEQFF.

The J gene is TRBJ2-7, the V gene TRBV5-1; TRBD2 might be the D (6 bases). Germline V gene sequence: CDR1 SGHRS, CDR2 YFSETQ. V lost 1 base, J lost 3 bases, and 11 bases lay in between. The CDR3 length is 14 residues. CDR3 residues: CASSLSGGNYEQYF. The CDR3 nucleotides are TGCGCCAGCAGCTTGAGTGGCGGGAACTACGAGCAGTACTTC.

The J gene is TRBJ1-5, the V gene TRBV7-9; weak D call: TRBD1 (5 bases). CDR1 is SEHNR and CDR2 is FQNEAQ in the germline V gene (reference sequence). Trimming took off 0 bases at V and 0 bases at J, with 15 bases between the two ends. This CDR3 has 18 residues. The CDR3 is CASSLAPTGTISNQPQHF. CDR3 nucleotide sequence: TGTGCCAGCAGCTTAGCGCCCACCGGGACTATTAGCAATCAGCCCCAGCATTTT.

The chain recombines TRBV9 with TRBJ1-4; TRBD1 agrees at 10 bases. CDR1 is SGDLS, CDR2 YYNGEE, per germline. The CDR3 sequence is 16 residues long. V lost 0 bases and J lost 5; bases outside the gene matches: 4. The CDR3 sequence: CASSVGAGQGNEKLFF. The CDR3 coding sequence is TGTGCCAGCAGCGTAGGCGCGGGACAGGGGAATGAAAAACTGTTTTTT.

The CDR3, as DNA: TGTGCCAGCAGTGAATCCCCCGGGACAGCAGCCTACGAGCAGTACTTC. This sequence encodes CASSESPGTAAYEQYF. The chain recombines TRBV2 with TRBJ2-7, with 7 positions matching TRBD1. Germline V lookup: CDR1 SNHLY, CDR2 FYNNEI. The CDR3 length is 16 residues. J gave up 2 bases and V 2 bases, and 9 bases lay outside the gene matches.

CDR3 protein: CASRSFWNTEAFF. The CDR3 region has the DNA TGTGCCAGCAGGTCCTTCTGGAACACTGAAGCTTTCTTT. The rearrangement joins TRBV6-6 to TRBJ1-1, with D uncertain. The CDR3 runs to 13 residues. Germline values: CDR1 MNHNY, CDR2 SVGAGI (reference sequence). Trimming cost V 6 bases and J 1 base, with 9 bases left between them.

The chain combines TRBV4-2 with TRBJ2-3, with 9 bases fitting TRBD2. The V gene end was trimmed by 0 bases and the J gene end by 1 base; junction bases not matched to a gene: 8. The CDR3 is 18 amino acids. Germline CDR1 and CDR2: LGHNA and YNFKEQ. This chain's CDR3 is CASSQDWMIAGGTDTQYF. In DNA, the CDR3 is TGTGCCAGCAGCCAAGATTGGATGATAGCGGGAGGCACAGATACGCAGTATTTT.

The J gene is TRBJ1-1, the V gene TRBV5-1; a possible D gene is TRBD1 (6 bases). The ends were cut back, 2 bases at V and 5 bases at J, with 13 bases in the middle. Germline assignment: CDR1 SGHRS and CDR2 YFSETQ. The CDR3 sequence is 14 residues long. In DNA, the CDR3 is TGCGCCAGCAGCTTCGGGGGGCGAAGGACTGAAGCTTTCTTT. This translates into CASSFGGRRTEAFF.

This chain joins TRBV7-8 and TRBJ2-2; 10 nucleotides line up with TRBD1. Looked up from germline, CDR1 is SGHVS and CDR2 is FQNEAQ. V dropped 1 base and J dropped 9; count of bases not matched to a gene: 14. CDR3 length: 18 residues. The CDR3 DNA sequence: TGTGCCAGCAGCTTAGACCCTTGGACAGGGGGGATCGCCAGGGAGCTGTTTTTT. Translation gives CASSLDPWTGGIARELFF.

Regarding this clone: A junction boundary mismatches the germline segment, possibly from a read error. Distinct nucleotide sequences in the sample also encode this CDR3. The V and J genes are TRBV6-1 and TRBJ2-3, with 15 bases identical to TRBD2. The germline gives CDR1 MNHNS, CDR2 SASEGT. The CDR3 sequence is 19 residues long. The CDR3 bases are TGCGCCAGCAGTGTAGGCGGACTAGCGGGAGGGTTGGTTGCAGATACGCAGTATTTT. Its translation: CASSVGGLAGGLVADTQYF.

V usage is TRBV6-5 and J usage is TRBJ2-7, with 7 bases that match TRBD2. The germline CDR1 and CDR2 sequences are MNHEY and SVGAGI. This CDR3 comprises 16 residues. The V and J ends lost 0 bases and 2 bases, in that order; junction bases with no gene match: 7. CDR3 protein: CASSYSGAGEAYEQYF. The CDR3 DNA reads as TGTGCCAGCAGTTACTCTGGGGCGGGAGAGGCCTACGAGCAGTACTTC.

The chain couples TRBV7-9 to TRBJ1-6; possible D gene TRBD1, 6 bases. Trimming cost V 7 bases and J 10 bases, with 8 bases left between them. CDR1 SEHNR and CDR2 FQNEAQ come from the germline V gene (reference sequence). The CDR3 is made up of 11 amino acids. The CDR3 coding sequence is TGTGCCAGCACCCAGGGGTCACCCCTCCACTTT. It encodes CASTQGSPLHF.